Many counts were recorded for the clone carrying this TCR beta chain. Its target is not known. These data belong to a study of T cells in Graves' hyperthyroidism and ophthalmopathy. Overall study context: Peripheral blood samples were taken at initial diagnosis, prior to any treatment.

Template material for amplifying TCR beta CDR3 regions consisted of RNA transcripts. First-round RT-PCR with HTBI primers amplified the TCR CDR3 region. TCRdb reprocessed the multiplex PCR reads with MiXCR, giving one entry per CDR3 protein. Among 150,000 to 200,000 distinct CDR3 sequences listed, approximately 9% were seen once. Study results and caveats: Most clonotypes expanded in thyroid above 0.001 were likewise present in blood.

The V gene lost 5 bases and the J gene lost 5 bases, with 9 bases spanning the gap. Germline CDR1 KGHSH, CDR2 LQKENI. There are 12 residues in the CDR3. Each diagnosis drew on symptoms, thyroxine, TRAb, thyroid ultrasound and orbital computed tomography findings. The origin of this receptor is a woman aged 18-29 years with Graves' hyperthyroidism that later progressed to Graves' ophthalmopathy. Sequenced input: blood. The chain uses TRBV18 and TRBJ2-5; no firm D call. CDR3 sequence: CASSKDRETQYF. The CDR3 coding sequence is TGTGCCAGCTCAAAAGACCGGGAGACCCAGTACTTC. Supplemented by reference TRBV18 and TRBJ2-5, the full variable domain reads NAGVMQNPRHLVRRRGQEARLRCSPMKGHSHVYWYRQLPEEGLKFMVYLQKENIIDESGMPKERFSAEFPKEGPSILRIQQVVRGDSAAYFCASSKDRETQYFGPGTRLLVL.